This TCR beta chain was identified in a study of response to subunit inactivated influenza vaccine. The CDR3 sequence is 15 residues long. CDR1 is SGHRS, CDR2 YFSETQ, per germline. V lost 4 bases, J lost 6 bases, and 7 bases stayed unmatched. Study-wide points: Authors suggested each seasonal influenza vaccination recruits few new T cells.

Ten or more counts support this clonotype. No antigen is known for it. TCRdb analysed the RT-PCR reads with MiXCR anew, one entry per CDR3 protein. The sample lists about 620,000 distinct CDR3 sequences; 12% were seen once. This chain uses TRBV5-1 with TRBJ2-1; 10 bases line up with TRBD2. The specimen comprised PBMCs from blood, sampled on the day of vaccination. The receptor's source is a man aged 50-60 years who received an inactivated influenza vaccine. In nucleotides, the CDR3 is TGCGCCAGCAGCAGACTAGCGGGTATCGTCAATGAGCAGTTCTTC. This gives the protein CASSRLAGIVNEQFF. The variable domain in full, completed from reference TRBV5-1 and TRBJ2-1, reads KAGVTQTPRYLIKTRGQQVTLSCSPISGHRSVSWYQQTPGQGLQFLFEYFSETQRNKGNFPGRFSGRQFSNSRSEMNVSTLELGDSALYLCASSRLAGIVNEQFFGPGTRLTVL.